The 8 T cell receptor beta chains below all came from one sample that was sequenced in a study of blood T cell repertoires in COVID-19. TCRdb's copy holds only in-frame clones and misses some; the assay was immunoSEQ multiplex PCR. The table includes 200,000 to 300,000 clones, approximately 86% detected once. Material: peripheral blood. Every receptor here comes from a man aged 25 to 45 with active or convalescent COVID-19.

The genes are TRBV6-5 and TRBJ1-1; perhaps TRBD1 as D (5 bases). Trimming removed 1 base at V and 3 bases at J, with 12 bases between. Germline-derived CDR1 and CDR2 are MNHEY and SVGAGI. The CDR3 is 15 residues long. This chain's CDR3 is CASSYLGEEDTEAFF. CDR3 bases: TGTGCCAGCAGTTACTTGGGGGAGGAGGACACTGAAGCTTTCTTT.

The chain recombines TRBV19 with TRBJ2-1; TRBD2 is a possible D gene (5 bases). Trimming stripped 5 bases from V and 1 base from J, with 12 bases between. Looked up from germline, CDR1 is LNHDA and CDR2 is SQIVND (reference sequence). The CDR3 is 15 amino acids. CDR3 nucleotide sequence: TGTGCCAGTAGTCCCCGGCGGGTTTCCTACAATGAGCAGTTCTTC. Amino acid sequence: CASSPRRVSYNEQFF.

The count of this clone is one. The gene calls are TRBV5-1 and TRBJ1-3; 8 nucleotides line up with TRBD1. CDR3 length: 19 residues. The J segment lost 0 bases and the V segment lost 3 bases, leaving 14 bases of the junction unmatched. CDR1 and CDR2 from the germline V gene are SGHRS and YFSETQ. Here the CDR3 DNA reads TGCGCCAGCAGCTGGACGGCCACAGGGACAGGACTCTCTGGAAACACCATATATTTT. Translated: CASSWTATGTGLSGNTIYF.

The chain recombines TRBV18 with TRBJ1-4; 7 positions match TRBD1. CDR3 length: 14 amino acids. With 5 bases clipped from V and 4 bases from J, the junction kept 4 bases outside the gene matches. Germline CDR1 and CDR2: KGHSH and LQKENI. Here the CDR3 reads CASSKQGNNEKLFF. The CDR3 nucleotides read TGTGCCAGCTCAAAACAGGGGAATAATGAAAAACTGTTTTTT. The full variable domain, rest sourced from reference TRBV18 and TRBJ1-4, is NAGVMQNPRHLVRRRGQEARLRCSPMKGHSHVYWYRQLPEEGLKFMVYLQKENIIDESGMPKERFSAEFPKEGPSILRIQQVVRGDSAAYFCASSKQGNNEKLFFGSGTQLSVL.

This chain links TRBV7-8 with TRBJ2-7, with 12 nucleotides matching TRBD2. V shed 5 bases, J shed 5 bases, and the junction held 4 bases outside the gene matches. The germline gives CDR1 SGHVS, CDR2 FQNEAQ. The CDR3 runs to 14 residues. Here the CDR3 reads CASSPSGGADEQYF. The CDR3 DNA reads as TGTGCCAGCAGCCCTAGCGGGGGGGCCGACGAGCAGTACTTC.

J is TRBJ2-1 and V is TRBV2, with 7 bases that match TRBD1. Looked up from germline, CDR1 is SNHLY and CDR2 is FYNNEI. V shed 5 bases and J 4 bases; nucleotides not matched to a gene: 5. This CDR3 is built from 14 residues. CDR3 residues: CASSRQGRYNEQFF. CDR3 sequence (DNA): TGTGCCAGCAGTCGACAGGGCAGGTACAATGAGCAGTTCTTC.

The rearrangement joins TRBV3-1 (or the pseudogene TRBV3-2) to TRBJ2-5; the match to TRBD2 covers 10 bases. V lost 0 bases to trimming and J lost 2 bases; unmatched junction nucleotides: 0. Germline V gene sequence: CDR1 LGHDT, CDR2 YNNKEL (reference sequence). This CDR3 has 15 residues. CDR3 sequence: CASSQEAGGQETQYF. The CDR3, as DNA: TGTGCCAGCAGCCAAGAAGCGGGGGGGCAAGAGACCCAGTACTTC.

The CDR3 coding sequence is TGTGCCAGCAGAGCCTTGGGGGGGCTACCTGGCTACACCTTC. This codes for CASRALGGLPGYTF. J is TRBJ1-2 and V is TRBV27; the D gene is possibly TRBD1 (6 bases). Deletions cut 6 bases from V and 7 bases from J, with 18 bases between. The CDR3 runs to 14 residues. Germline assignment: CDR1 MNHEY and CDR2 SMNVEV (reference sequence).